The 25 T cell receptor beta chains listed next were all sequenced from one sample in a study of T cell repertoires in cytomegalovirus infection. TCRdb reprocessed the reads with MiXCR, giving one entry per CDR3 protein. The sample yields around 530,000 distinct CDR3 sequences, 26% seen once. Source material: PBMCs. The receptors originated from a human donor in good health (CMV status not recorded). Some clones in this sample may be carry-over from other donors' samples.

Comment on this clonotype: This may be a read error: a much more frequent sequence differs by one nucleotide. The chain couples TRBV7-2 to TRBJ2-1; 10 bases line up with TRBD2. The CDR3 has 14 residues. V lost 5 bases and J lost 6; bases outside the gene matches: 4. Germline CDR1 reads SGHTA; CDR2 reads FQGNSA. The CDR3 region is CASSPWTSGNEQFF. CDR3 DNA sequence: TGTGCCAGCAGCCCTTGGACTAGCGGCAATGAGCAGTTCTTC. The variable domain in full, with the rest retrieved from reference TRBV7-2 and TRBJ2-1, is GAGVSQSPSNKVTEKGKDVELRCDPISGHTALYWYRQSLGQGLEFLIYFQGNSAPDKSGLPSDRFSAERTGGSVSTLTIQRTQQEDSAVYLCASSPWTSGNEQFFGPGTRLTVL.

The chain links TRBV7-9 to TRBJ2-1; D call uncertain. The CDR3 has 10 amino acids. CDR1 is SEHNR, CDR2 FQNEAQ, per germline (reference sequence). Trimming left V 1 base short and J 13 bases short, with 5 bases between. The CDR3 DNA follows: TGTGCCAGCAGCTTAGTGGTCCAGTTCTTC. Translated: CASSLVVQFF.

The chain couples TRBV29-1 to TRBJ1-2, with TRBD1 matching 9 bases. V was clipped by 5 bases and J by 3 bases; unmatched bases: 7. The CDR3 runs to 14 residues. Germline CDR1 SQVTM, CDR2 ANQGSEA. DNA of the CDR3: TGCAGCGTTTCCGGGACAGGGTATGACTATGGCTACACCTTC. Its protein product is CSVSGTGYDYGYTF.

This clonotype was recorded many times. This chain links TRBV7-2 with TRBJ2-3; a possible D gene is TRBD2 (5 bases). Germline CDR1 is SGHTA and CDR2 is FQGNSA. Trimming stripped 4 bases from V and 1 base from J, with 15 bases between. The CDR3 runs to 16 residues. The CDR3, as DNA: TGTGCCAGCAGCTCCTCCCGGACTTTGCGCACAGATACGCAGTATTTT. Its translation: CASSSSRTLRTDTQYF.

The V gene is TRBV20-1, the J gene TRBJ1-2, with D perhaps matching TRBD1 (5 bases). Between the trimmed V and J ends, which lost 3 bases and 2 bases, there was a span of 10 bases. CDR1 and CDR2 (germline): DFQATT, SNEGSKA (reference sequence). The CDR3 covers 13 residues. The CDR3 sequence: CSASRGKNYGYTF. CDR3 DNA sequence: TGCAGTGCTAGCCGGGGGAAAAACTATGGCTACACCTTC.

The chain uses TRBV7-9 and TRBJ2-7, with 10 bases aligning to TRBD2. The CDR3 is made up of 15 amino acids. Trimming removed 7 bases from V and 3 bases from J; junction bases left unmatched: 9. CDR1 and CDR2 (germline): SEHNR, FQNEAQ (reference sequence). DNA of the CDR3: TGTGCCAGCATGCTAGCGGGAGCGGGCGGCTACGAGCAGTACTTC. Amino acids: CASMLAGAGGYEQYF.

The rearrangement uses TRBV7-2 and TRBJ2-7; 11 bases are shared with TRBD2. V shed 4 bases, J shed 1 base, and the junction held 6 bases outside the gene matches. The CDR3 consists of 16 residues. Germline CDR1 SGHTA, CDR2 FQGNSA. CDR3 sequence (DNA): TGTGCCAGCAGCTCTCCGGGACTAGCGGCTTCCTACGAGCAGTACTTC. Protein product: CASSSPGLAASYEQYF.

This clonotype was counted between two and nine times. The chain combines TRBV7-9 with TRBJ2-1; 9 bases fit TRBD1. The length of the CDR3 is 16 residues. V dropped 0 bases and J dropped 4; count of bases not matched to a gene: 4. Germline values: CDR1 SEHNR, CDR2 FQNEAQ (reference sequence). As DNA, the CDR3 is TGTGCCAGCAGCTTAGCGGGACAGGGCTTTTACAATGAGCAGTTCTTC. This gives the protein CASSLAGQGFYNEQFF.

This clonotype was detected ten times or more. J is TRBJ2-6 and V is TRBV7-6; no definite D call. The germline CDR1 and CDR2 sequences are SGHVS and FNYEAQ. This CDR3 spans 14 amino acids. Trimming took off 5 bases at V and 0 bases at J, with 5 bases between the two ends. This CDR3 is CASSPPSGANVLTF. CDR3 nucleotides: TGTGCCAGCAGCCCCCCCTCTGGGGCCAACGTCCTGACTTTC.

The V and J genes are TRBV4-3 and TRBJ2-1, with TRBD2 identical over 8 bases. Germline trimming cut 4 bases from V and 6 bases from J; bases unmatched to any gene: 8. The length of the CDR3 is 15 residues. Germline V gene sequence: CDR1 LGHNA, CDR2 YSLEER. The CDR3 sequence is CASSLNGRAGNEQFF. The CDR3 DNA is TGCGCCAGCAGCCTCAACGGGAGGGCCGGCAATGAGCAGTTCTTC.

This clonotype was observed a handful of times. V usage is TRBV4-1 and J usage is TRBJ1-6; unclear D gene. Germline V gene lookup returns CDR1 MGHRA and CDR2 YSYEKL. This CDR3 has 13 residues. V was pared by 1 base and J by 7 bases, with 5 bases between. CDR3: CASSQGVNSPLHF. CDR3 in DNA: TGCGCCAGCAGCCAAGGGGTGAATTCACCCCTCCACTTT.

This chain uses TRBV20-1 with TRBJ1-3; 7 nucleotides line up with TRBD1. The CDR3 is 15 amino acids. Germline CDR1 DFQATT, CDR2 SNEGSKA (reference sequence). The V gene end was trimmed by 2 bases and the J gene end by 4 bases; junction bases not matched to a gene: 8. CDR3 in amino acids: CSARTGANSGNTIYF. CDR3 nucleotide sequence: TGCAGTGCTAGAACAGGGGCAAATTCGGGAAACACCATATATTTT.

The chain uses TRBV6-2 or TRBV6-3 and TRBJ1-5, with unresolved D. Trimming stripped 2 bases from V and 6 bases from J, with 11 bases between. This CDR3 is built from 14 residues. The V gene's germline CDR1 is MNHEY and CDR2 SVGEGT. CDR3 nucleotide sequence: TGTGCCAGCAGTTACCGGTCCCTTGGTCAGCCCCAGCATTTT. As protein: CASSYRSLGQPQHF.

The chain couples TRBV9 to TRBJ2-1; 9 bases align to TRBD1. This CDR3 region has 15 residues. The germline V gene encodes CDR1 SGDLS and CDR2 YYNGEE. The V and J ends lost 3 bases and 7 bases, in that order; junction bases with no gene match: 8. The CDR3 reads CASSGGTGSKNEQFF. The DNA for the CDR3 is TGTGCCAGCAGCGGAGGGACAGGGTCTAAAAATGAGCAGTTCTTC.

This chain uses TRBV7-3 with TRBJ2-3; 10 nucleotides match TRBD2. After removal of 4 bases from V and 6 bases from J, the junction contained 10 bases not matched to a gene. Germline CDR1 and CDR2: SGHTA and FQGTGA. This CDR3 has 16 amino acids. The CDR3 here is CASSSQGTSVGDTQYF. In DNA, the CDR3 is TGTGCCAGCAGCTCGCAAGGGACTAGCGTGGGTGATACGCAGTATTTT.

The V and J genes are TRBV10-1 and TRBJ2-1; 7 bases align to TRBD2. J was trimmed by 5 bases and V by 7 bases; bases with no gene match: 17. Per the germline V gene, CDR1 is WNHNN and CDR2 is SYGVQD (reference sequence). There are 17 residues in the CDR3. The CDR3 sequence is CASIPKPAAGLNNEQFF. DNA for the CDR3: TGCGCCAGCATCCCAAAGCCGGCAGCGGGACTCAACAATGAGCAGTTCTTC.

A few counts support this clonotype. The rearrangement joins TRBV27 to TRBJ1-5, with D possibly matching TRBD1 (5 bases). The CDR3 length is 14 residues. CDR1 and CDR2 (germline): MNHEY, SMNVEV (reference sequence). Trimming took off 6 bases at V and 3 bases at J, with 12 bases between the two ends. This CDR3 reads CASSPTRVNQPQHF. The CDR3 DNA follows: TGTGCCAGCAGCCCTACCAGGGTCAATCAGCCCCAGCATTTT.

This clonotype came up once. V gene TRBV29-1 combines with J gene TRBJ1-1; D is unresolved. V lost 4 bases and J 4 bases, leaving 10 bases between the germline ends. This CDR3 is built from 12 residues. CDR1 is SQVTM, CDR2 ANQGSEA, per germline. The CDR3: CSVARSGTEAFF. The CDR3 DNA follows: TGCAGCGTTGCAAGGTCGGGCACTGAAGCTTTCTTT.

This rearrangement joins TRBV6-2 or TRBV6-3 to TRBJ2-5; 9 nucleotides align to TRBD2. Trimming at V came to 5 bases and at J to 6 bases, leaving 7 bases not matched to a gene. Germline V gives CDR1 MNHEY, CDR2 SVGEGT. The CDR3 covers 14 residues. CDR3 residues: CASSTDSGSKTQYF. The CDR3 DNA reads TGTGCCAGCAGTACGGATAGCGGGAGTAAGACCCAGTACTTC.

The chain carries TRBV2 and TRBJ2-3; D assignment may be TRBD1 or TRBD2 (6 bases each). From germline, CDR1 is SNHLY and CDR2 FYNNEI. Between the trimmed V and J ends, which lost 0 bases and 1 base, there was a span of 11 bases. This CDR3 contains 16 residues. The chain's CDR3 is CASSEARGGRTDTQYF. CDR3 nucleotides: TGTGCCAGCAGTGAAGCGCGTGGGGGGCGCACAGATACGCAGTATTTT. Combining the CDR3 with reference TRBV2 and TRBJ2-3 gives the whole variable domain EPEVTQTPSHQVTQMGQEVILRCVPISNHLYFYWYRQILGQKVEFLVSFYNNEISEKSEIFDDQFSVERPDGSNFTLKIRSTKLEDSAMYFCASSEARGGRTDTQYFGPGTRLTVL.

The V gene is TRBV7-2, the J gene TRBJ2-5; the D is unclear. V dropped 5 bases and J dropped 4 bases, with 8 bases sitting between them. Germline V gives CDR1 SGHTA, CDR2 FQGNSA. The CDR3 consists of 12 residues. The CDR3: CASSGMGETQYF. The CDR3 DNA reads TGTGCCAGCAGCGGGATGGGAGAGACCCAGTACTTC.

This clonotype was detected only a few times. The V call is TRBV11-2, the J call TRBJ1-1, with 9 positions matching TRBD1. The CDR3 length is 14 residues. Germline V gives CDR1 SGHAT, CDR2 FQNNGV. V lost 6 bases and J lost 5; bases outside the gene matches: 7. The CDR3 here is CASSTGTGPTEAFF. The DNA for the CDR3 is TGTGCCAGCAGTACCGGGACAGGGCCGACTGAAGCTTTCTTT.

This chain links TRBV12-3 or TRBV12-4 with TRBJ2-1; 8 positions agree with TRBD2. Trimming removed 5 bases from V and 8 bases from J; junction bases left unmatched: 17. The CDR3 runs 17 residues. DNA of the CDR3: TGTGCCAGCAGTGGAATGGGCGGGAGGCATTCCGAGGATGAGCAGTTCTTC. Translating it yields CASSGMGGRHSEDEQFF.

The sample holds a few counts of this clonotype. This chain joins TRBV7-9 and TRBJ2-1; D is uncertain. The CDR3 covers 16 residues. Germline V gene data show CDR1 as SEHNR and CDR2 as FQNEAQ (reference sequence). Between the trimmed V and J ends, which lost 1 base and 2 bases, there was a span of 12 bases. CDR3 nucleotide sequence: TGTGCCAGCAGCTTAGGGTCATTGGACCCCTACAATGAGCAGTTCTTC. Protein sequence: CASSLGSLDPYNEQFF.

Only a few counts were recorded for this clonotype. The chain joins TRBV10-2 to TRBJ1-1; TRBD1 is a possible D gene (5 bases). Germline-derived CDR1 and CDR2 are WSHSY and SAAADI. CDR3 length equals 13 residues. Between the trimmed V and J ends, which lost 3 bases and 4 bases, there was a span of 9 bases. In nucleotides, the CDR3 is TGCGCCAGCAGTGACCAGGGCCCCACTGAAGCTTTCTTT. This gives the protein CASSDQGPTEAFF.